These T cell receptor beta chains were read from a single sample in a study of T cell repertoires in cytomegalovirus infection. TCRdb redid the calling of the reads with MiXCR, one entry per CDR3 protein. There are under 200,000 distinct CDR3 sequences in the sample; 9.5% occur only once, and about 5% lies in the top ten. The sample consisted of PBMCs. The receptors come from a human donor in good health (CMV status not recorded). Some clones in this sample may be carry-over from other donors' samples. CDR3s include the opening cysteine and the closing phenylalanine or tryptophan. A D gene is named only where the DNA matches it firmly. Some rows mark clone size as missing; the rest say once, few, many or name a class of expanded clone.

CDR3 protein | CDR3 DNA | V gene | D gene | CDR3 length | clone size | J gene
CASGSKTGPSTDTQYF | TGCGCCAGCGGCTCCAAGACAGGACCGAGCACAGATACGCAGTATTTT | TRBV23-1 | - | 16 | few | TRBJ2-3
CASSQGELMNTEAFF | TGCGCCAGCAGCCAAGGTGAGCTCATGAACACTGAAGCTTTCTTT | TRBV4-1 | - | 15 | few | TRBJ1-1
CASSPQGGADGYTF | TGTGCCAGCAGCCCCCAGGGGGGGGCCGATGGCTACACCTTC | TRBV6-1 | TRBD1 | 14 | many | TRBJ1-2
CASRGIPSYEQYF | TGTGCCAGCAGGGGTATCCCATCCTACGAGCAGTACTTC | TRBV7-2 | - | 13 | many | TRBJ2-7
CASSLIRGGRGNQPQHF | TGTGCCAGCAGCTTAATCCGGGGTGGTCGGGGCAATCAGCCCCAGCATTTT | TRBV7-2 | - | 17 | many | TRBJ1-5
CSARKGGGNYNEQFF | TGCAGTGCCCGAAAGGGCGGGGGAAACTACAATGAGCAGTTCTTC | TRBV20-1 | TRBD2 | 15 | few | TRBJ2-1
CASSYAGTAEYPYEQYF | TGTGCCAGCAGTTACGCTGGGACAGCGGAATACCCCTACGAGCAGTACTTC | TRBV6-6 | TRBD1 | 17 | few | TRBJ2-7
CASSLAQGVDTQYF | TGTGCCAGCAGCTTAGCCCAGGGGGTAGATACGCAGTATTTT | TRBV7-6 | TRBD1 | 14 | many | TRBJ2-3
CASSITPQGDINEQFF | TGTGCCAGTAGTATTACCCCACAGGGGGATATCAATGAGCAGTTCTTC | TRBV19 | TRBD1 | 16 | few | TRBJ2-1
CASSIKPAATNEKLFF | TGTGCCAGCAGCATCAAACCGGCAGCAACTAATGAAAAACTGTTTTTT | TRBV7-2 | - | 16 | many | TRBJ1-4
CASSLVSGDTGELFF | TGTGCCAGCAGCTTAGTTTCAGGGGACACCGGGGAGCTGTTTTTT | TRBV7-2 | - | 15 | many | TRBJ2-2
CASSSGTGGVQPQHF | TGTGCCAGCAGCTCGGGGACAGGAGGTGTCCAGCCCCAGCATTTT | TRBV7-2 | TRBD1 | 15 | many | TRBJ1-5
CASSGGGSYEQYF | TGTGCCAGCAGCGGGGGAGGGTCCTACGAGCAGTACTTC | TRBV7-2 | TRBD2 | 13 | - | TRBJ2-7
CASKLNYGYTF | TGTGCCAGTAAACTTAACTATGGCTACACCTTC | TRBV19 | - | 11 | - | TRBJ1-2
CSAPRDGRQETQYF | TGCAGTGCTCCTCGGGACGGAAGGCAAGAGACCCAGTACTTC | TRBV20-1 | - | 14 | many | TRBJ2-5
CASLSAGEPTDTQYF | TGCGCCAGCCTTAGTGCGGGGGAACCGACAGATACGCAGTATTTT | TRBV5-1 | TRBD2 | 15 | - | TRBJ2-3
CASSEAGGLGQPQHF | TGTGCCAGCAGTGAGGCCGGGGGGCTTGGTCAGCCCCAGCATTTT | TRBV12-3/TRBV12-4 | - | 15 | once | TRBJ1-5
CASSLGQGRSQPQHF | TGTGCCAGCAGCTTAGGGCAGGGGCGCTCTCAGCCCCAGCATTTT | TRBV7-9 | - | 15 | many | TRBJ1-5
CASSWLGGEQYF | TGTGCCAGCAGCTGGCTTGGGGGGGAGCAGTACTTC | TRBV7-2 | - | 12 | many | TRBJ2-7
CASSLGSGAGETQYF | TGTGCCAGCAGCTTAGGTTCTGGGGCGGGGGAGACCCAGTACTTC | TRBV5-5 | - | 15 | - | TRBJ2-5
CASRQETQYF | TGTGCCAGCCGTCAAGAGACCCAGTACTTC | TRBV28 | - | 10 | many | TRBJ2-5
CASHLGPDRGAGYTF | TGTGCCAGCCACCTCGGCCCAGACAGGGGGGCTGGCTACACCTTC | TRBV7-3 | TRBD1 | 15 | many | TRBJ1-2
CASSPVLRQESSGNTIYF | TGTGCCAGTAGTCCAGTGTTAAGACAAGAGTCCTCTGGAAACACCATATATTTT | TRBV19 | - | 18 | few | TRBJ1-3
CASSAGTAYMNTEAFF | TGTGCCAGCAGTGCCGGGACAGCGTATATGAACACTGAAGCTTTCTTT | TRBV6-2/TRBV6-3 | TRBD1 | 16 | many | TRBJ1-1
CASSDLTGSGNTIYF | TGTGCCAGCAGTGATCTTACAGGCTCTGGAAACACCATATATTTT | TRBV25-1 | - | 15 | few | TRBJ1-3
CASSGVGGSGNTIYF | TGTGCCAGCAGCGGAGTTGGGGGGTCTGGAAACACCATATATTTT | TRBV7-9 | - | 15 | - | TRBJ1-3
CASSSGQGNQPQHF | TGTGCCAGCAGCTCGGGACAGGGCAATCAGCCCCAGCATTTT | TRBV7-9 | TRBD1 | 14 | many | TRBJ1-5
CASSYVTNINEKLFF | TGTGCCAGCAGCTACGTCACGAACATAAATGAAAAACTGTTTTTT | TRBV28 | - | 15 | many | TRBJ1-4
CASGRDPYSNQPQHF | TGTGCCAGCGGTCGGGACCCCTATAGCAATCAGCCCCAGCATTTT | TRBV6-1 | - | 15 | many | TRBJ1-5
CASSLKGAEAFF | TGTGCCAGCAGTTTGAAGGGTGCTGAAGCTTTCTTT | TRBV6-6 | - | 12 | - | TRBJ1-1
CASSRYFGLSTDTQYF | TGTGCCAGCAGCCGCTACTTCGGCCTAAGCACAGATACGCAGTATTTT | TRBV12-3/TRBV12-4 | - | 16 | - | TRBJ2-3
CASNAGPQPQHF | TGTGCCAGCAACGCAGGGCCTCAGCCCCAGCATTTT | TRBV28 | - | 12 | - | TRBJ1-5
CASSSTAGQGSANEKLFF | TGTGCCAGCAGTAGCACCGCTGGACAGGGTAGCGCTAATGAAAAACTGTTTTTT | TRBV6-5 | TRBD1 | 18 | - | TRBJ1-4
CASSSGLNQPQHF | TGTGCCAGCAGTTCCGGTCTGAATCAGCCCCAGCATTTT | TRBV28 | - | 13 | - | TRBJ1-5
CASSSTSVQETQYF | TGTGCCAGCAGCTCCACTAGCGTCCAAGAGACCCAGTACTTC | TRBV7-8 | TRBD2 | 14 | many | TRBJ2-5
CAWNYGNYGYTF | TGTGCCTGGAATTATGGAAACTATGGCTACACCTTC | TRBV30 | - | 12 | few | TRBJ1-2
CASSSFRVGNQPQHF | TGTGCCAGCAGTTCCTTCAGGGTCGGCAATCAGCCCCAGCATTTT | TRBV28 | - | 15 | - | TRBJ1-5
CASSYRVSYEQFF | TGTGCCAGCAGTTACAGGGTTTCATATGAGCAGTTCTTC | TRBV6-2/TRBV6-3 | - | 13 | many | TRBJ2-1
CASTSSTGYYGYTF | TGTGCCAGCACCTCAAGTACAGGGTACTATGGCTACACCTTC | TRBV7-2 | - | 14 | many | TRBJ1-2
CASSLVGMETQYF | TGTGCCAGCAGCTTAGTAGGGATGGAGACCCAGTACTTC | TRBV7-2 | - | 13 | many | TRBJ2-5
CASSRGRDRDEAFF | TGTGCCAGCAGCCGAGGGCGGGACAGGGACGAAGCTTTCTTT | TRBV7-2 | TRBD1 | 14 | many | TRBJ1-1
CASSYLLAGGGDTQYF | TGTGCCAGCAGTTACCTACTAGCGGGGGGAGGAGATACGCAGTATTTT | TRBV6-5 | TRBD2 | 16 | many | TRBJ2-3
CASSPYTGNEQFF | TGTGCCAGCAGTCCTTATACGGGGAATGAGCAGTTCTTC | TRBV28 | - | 13 | many | TRBJ2-1
CASSFASGGAGEQYF | TGTGCCAGCAGTTTTGCTAGCGGGGGGGCCGGGGAGCAGTACTTC | TRBV28 | TRBD2 | 15 | few | TRBJ2-7
CASSNSGVAVSLNTEAFF | TGTGCCAGCAGTAATTCTGGGGTAGCGGTGTCCCTGAACACTGAAGCTTTCTTT | TRBV6-6 | - | 18 | few | TRBJ1-1
CASFLTTSTDTQYF | TGTGCCAGCTTCTTAACTACTAGCACAGATACGCAGTATTTT | TRBV5-5 | - | 14 | - | TRBJ2-3
CATSTRARGSNQPQHF | TGTGCCACCAGCACCAGGGCGAGGGGTAGCAATCAGCCCCAGCATTTT | TRBV15 | - | 16 | - | TRBJ1-5
CASSLLTSGRRRDNEQFF | TGTGCCAGCAGCCTACTTACTAGCGGGAGGAGGAGGGACAATGAGCAGTTCTTC | TRBV6-5 | TRBD2 | 18 | many | TRBJ2-1
CAGSLASQLAAFF | TGTGCCGGCAGCTTAGCCTCCCAGCTCGCAGCTTTCTTT | TRBV7-2 | - | 13 | once | TRBJ1-1
CSASTTGTSETSTDTQYF | TGCAGTGCAAGTACGACAGGGACTAGCGAAACTAGCACAGATACGCAGTATTTT | TRBV20-1 | TRBD2 | 18 | many | TRBJ2-3
CASTPGWGRGYGYTF | TGTGCCAGCACTCCCGGTTGGGGGAGAGGCTATGGCTACACCTTC | TRBV7-2 | - | 15 | few | TRBJ1-2
CASSHPDYEQYF | TGTGCCAGCAGCCACCCAGACTACGAGCAGTACTTC | TRBV7-2 | - | 12 | many | TRBJ2-7